This entry is about one T cell receptor beta chain. Antigen: not known. The PCR ran on 60 Vbeta and 13 Jbeta primers. The data were produced by immunoSEQ multiplex PCR, yet TCRdb's version contains in-frame clones alone and is incomplete. The data contain around 130,000 clones, roughly four fifths of them singletons. This sample is part of a study of cytomegalovirus exposure and HLA in healthy donors. Study findings and constraints: The HLA-A and HLA-B alleles of most subjects were reportedly predicted accurately from TCR beta sequences. A later analysis appeared to link common viral pathogens to several of the most significant clusters. Fewer N-insertions (relative to the approximately 670-donor mean) were reportedly seen in an Asian-associated ancestry cluster in a later analysis.

The germline V gene has CDR1 SGHNT and CDR2 YYREEE (reference sequence). There are 15 residues in the CDR3. The trim removed 1 base at V and 4 bases at J, leaving 4 bases unmatched. This TCR was sampled from a man younger than 45 in good health and CMV-seronegative. Sequenced material: PBMCs. This chain uses TRBV5-4 with TRBJ1-2, with 10 bases identical to TRBD1. The CDR3 DNA reads as TGTGCCAGCAGCTTGCGACAGGGGGCGGGCTATGGCTACACCTTC. Translated: CASSLRQGAGYGYTF.